What follows are 7 T cell receptor beta chains derived from one specimen sequenced in a study of blood T cell repertoires in COVID-19. Sequencing used immunoSEQ multiplex PCR; TCRdb keeps in-frame clones, though not all of them. The sample has 68,000 or so clones, 80% to 90% seen once. Input material: peripheral blood. The source is a man aged 50 to 60 with acute or convalescent COVID-19.

This sequence joins TRBV18 and TRBJ2-7; a weak D match, TRBD1 (5 bases). The CDR3 spans 14 residues. V dropped 5 bases and J dropped 2 bases, with 13 bases sitting between them. CDR1 and CDR2 from the germline V gene are KGHSH and LQKENI. The DNA for the CDR3 is TGTGCCAGCTCAGGCATCGGACAAGCCTACGAGCAGTACGTC. This encodes CASSGIGQAYEQYV.

In its sample, this clone was seen once. This chain joins TRBV28 and TRBJ2-7, with a weak D call TRBD2 (6 bases). The CDR3 has 13 residues. Germline assignment: CDR1 MDHEN and CDR2 SYDVKM. V dropped 3 bases and J dropped 6 bases, with 12 bases sitting between them. CDR3 sequence (DNA): TGTGCCAGCAGTTTTGGAGGGGTATCCGAGCAGTACTTC. Its translation is CASSFGGVSEQYF.

The V call is TRBV7-9, the J call TRBJ2-5; no firm D call. This CDR3 is 14 amino acids long. Per the germline V gene, CDR1 is SEHNR and CDR2 is FQNEAQ (reference sequence). V lost 5 bases and J 4 bases, leaving 14 bases between the germline ends. The CDR3 spells CASSPISGVETQYF. DNA of the CDR3: TGTGCCAGCAGCCCTATTTCGGGTGTAGAGACCCAGTACTTC.

The CDR3 here is CASSRTGTGGDEAFF. CDR3 nucleotides: TGTGCCAGCAGCAGAACCGGGACAGGGGGCGATGAAGCTTTCTTT. This rearrangement joins TRBV7-9 to TRBJ1-1, with 12 bases that match TRBD1. CDR3 length: 15 amino acids. V gave up 5 bases and J gave up 7 bases; unmatched junction bases: 8. Looked up from germline, CDR1 is SEHNR and CDR2 is FQNEAQ (reference sequence).

This clone has a single count. The chain joins TRBV4-2 to TRBJ1-4, with 10 nucleotides matching TRBD1. Trimming cost V 4 bases and J 5 bases; bases outside gene matches: 1. Germline V CDR1 and CDR2: LGHNA, YNFKEQ. The CDR3 sequence is 14 residues long. As DNA, the CDR3 is TGTGCCAGCAGCCTGGGACAGGGGAATGAAAAACTGTTTTTT. Protein: CASSLGQGNEKLFF.

The rearrangement uses TRBV5-4 and TRBJ1-6; TRBD1 aligns across 7 bases. The germline V gene encodes CDR1 SGHNT and CDR2 YYREEE (reference sequence). J lost 5 bases, V lost 0 bases, and 8 bases had no gene match. The CDR3 contains 17 residues. The CDR3 nucleotides read TGTGCCAGCAGCTTGGCTACAGGGGCCGTTAATAATTCACCCCTCCACTTT. It is translated as CASSLATGAVNNSPLHF.

This clone showed up just a few times. The chain combines TRBV5-1 with TRBJ1-3; tentatively, D is TRBD1 (6 bases). The germline V gene has CDR1 SGHRS and CDR2 YFSETQ. The CDR3 is made up of 15 amino acids. V shed 0 bases and J shed 2 bases, with 9 bases lying between them. CDR3: CASSLGGPPGNTIYF. In nucleotides, the CDR3 is TGCGCCAGCAGCTTGGGGGGGCCTCCTGGAAACACCATATATTTT.